One sample yielded the 27 T cell receptor beta chains listed below, sequenced in a study of blood T cell repertoires in COVID-19. TCRdb keeps only in-frame clones here, not all; method: immunoSEQ multiplex PCR. The sample yields 200,000 to 250,000 clones, roughly four fifths seen once. Sample: peripheral blood. All receptors come from a young woman with acute or convalescent COVID-19.

The chain combines TRBV18 with TRBJ2-3; 8 bases agree with TRBD2. CDR1 is KGHSH, CDR2 LQKENI, per germline. This CDR3 is built from 17 residues. After removal of 1 base from V and 6 bases from J, the junction contained 12 bases not matched to a gene. The CDR3, as DNA: TGTGCCAGCTCACCACAGGAACTAGCGGAACCTGGGGATACGCAGTATTTT. This translates into CASSPQELAEPGDTQYF.

V and J are TRBV19 and TRBJ2-5; TRBD2 matches 8 bases. CDR1 is LNHDA, CDR2 SQIVND, per germline (reference sequence). V shed 4 bases and J 4 bases; nucleotides not matched to a gene: 8. The CDR3 runs 15 residues. CDR3 region: CASSTGGGIRETQYF. The CDR3 DNA reads as TGTGCCAGTAGTACCGGCGGGGGGATTCGAGAGACCCAGTACTTC.

This rearrangement joins TRBV10-3 to TRBJ2-7; D might be TRBD1 (5 bases). Germline V gene lookup returns CDR1 ENHRY and CDR2 SYGVKD. Trimming stripped 0 bases from V and 3 bases from J, with 18 bases between. The CDR3 is 17 amino acids. CDR3 sequence: CAISESMGLGHNYEQYF. In DNA, the CDR3 is TGTGCCATCAGTGAGTCCATGGGGCTAGGACACAACTACGAGCAGTACTTC.

The gene calls are TRBV7-2 and TRBJ2-7; TRBD2 is a possible D gene (6 bases). V dropped 1 base and J dropped 6 bases, with 13 bases sitting between them. CDR1 and CDR2 from the germline V gene are SGHTA and FQGNSA. CDR3 length: 14 residues. The CDR3 DNA sequence: TGTGCCAGCAGCTTAGTACCCGGGGGTAGCGAGCAGTACTTC. Translated, it gives CASSLVPGGSEQYF.

The chain links TRBV7-9 to TRBJ2-7, with 10 bases lining up with TRBD2. The CDR3 is 14 residues long. CDR1 is SEHNR, CDR2 FQNEAQ, per germline (reference sequence). Trimming removed 5 bases from V and 7 bases from J; junction bases left unmatched: 8. CDR3 protein: CASSAASGSQEQYF. DNA of the CDR3: TGTGCCAGCAGCGCGGCTAGCGGGAGTCAGGAGCAGTACTTC. Together with reference TRBV7-9 and TRBJ2-7, the CDR3 gives the full variable domain: DTGVSQNPRHKITKRGQNVTFRCDPISEHNRLYWYRQTLGQGPEFLTYFQNEAQLEKSRLLSDRFSAERPKGSFSTLEIQRTEQGDSAMYLCASSAASGSQEQYFGPGTRLTVT.

The rearrangement links TRBV24-1 to TRBJ2-5, with D perhaps matching TRBD2 (5 bases). The CDR3 covers 11 residues. With 10 bases removed from V and 5 bases from J, the gap between germline ends came to 10 bases. Germline CDR1 and CDR2: KGHDR and SFDVKD. CDR3 sequence reads: CATRAGETQYF. The CDR3 DNA reads TGTGCCACGAGGGCCGGGGAGACCCAGTACTTC.

This chain uses TRBV7-2 with TRBJ1-5; D is perhaps TRBD1 (5 bases). Germline V gives CDR1 SGHTA, CDR2 FQGNSA. The CDR3 is made up of 15 amino acids. V lost 1 base to trimming and J lost 4 bases, with 11 bases between them. CDR3 in amino acids: CASSLGGSMNQPQHF. For the CDR3, the DNA is TGTGCCAGCAGCTTAGGGGGCAGCATGAATCAGCCCCAGCATTTT. The full variable domain, in which reference TRBV7-2 and TRBJ1-5 provide the parts outside the CDR3, is GAGVSQSPSNKVTEKGKDVELRCDPISGHTALYWYRQSLGQGLEFLIYFQGNSAPDKSGLPSDRFSAERTGGSVSTLTIQRTQQEDSAVYLCASSLGGSMNQPQHFGDGTRLSIL.

The J gene is TRBJ1-2, the V gene TRBV4-3, with 9 bases matching TRBD1. J lost 4 bases, V lost 4 bases, and 7 bases had no gene match. The V gene's germline CDR1 is LGHNA and CDR2 YSLEER. This CDR3 region has 15 residues. CDR3 loop: CASSLATGGSYGYTF. CDR3 in DNA: TGCGCCAGCAGCCTTGCCACAGGGGGCTCCTATGGCTACACCTTC.

V gene TRBV5-1 combines with J gene TRBJ1-5; 11 bases agree with TRBD1. The CDR3 sequence is 16 residues long. V lost 4 bases, J lost 5 bases, and 8 bases stayed unmatched. Germline CDR1 SGHRS, CDR2 YFSETQ. The CDR3 DNA follows: TGCGCCAGCAGCCCAGGGACAGGGGGATTTCATCAGCCCCAGCATTTT. Translating it yields CASSPGTGGFHQPQHF.

This chain uses TRBV6-6 with TRBJ2-7, with unresolved D. Trimming pared 8 bases from V and 3 bases from J, leaving 17 bases between. Germline V gene data show CDR1 as MNHNY and CDR2 as SVGAGI (reference sequence). The CDR3 consists of 14 residues. CDR3 DNA sequence: TGTGCCAGCGGCCCACCAGGCAGGTTCTACGAGCAGTACTTC. Protein product: CASGPPGRFYEQYF.

The gene calls are TRBV7-9 and TRBJ1-3; weak D call: TRBD1 (6 bases). This CDR3 is built from 19 residues. From germline, CDR1 is SEHNR and CDR2 FQNEAQ (reference sequence). V shed 5 bases and J shed 4 bases, with 27 bases lying between them. In DNA form, the CDR3 reads TGTGCCAGCAGCCACCAAAAATACAGGGTAGGGTCGGAAGGAAACACCATATATTTT. Protein sequence: CASSHQKYRVGSEGNTIYF.

This clone was observed a handful of times. The V gene is TRBV4-2, the J gene TRBJ2-1; 7 bases line up with TRBD2. V trimming: 1 base; J trimming: 3 bases; junction bases outside the gene matches: 12. This CDR3 contains 18 residues. Germline CDR1 reads LGHNA; CDR2 reads YNFKEQ. DNA of the CDR3: TGTGCCAGCAGCCAAGTGTCAGGTTCGGGGGAGGGCTACAATGAGCAGTTCTTC. It yields the protein CASSQVSGSGEGYNEQFF.

The chain combines TRBV5-5 with TRBJ1-4; 8 bases match TRBD1. The CDR3 runs 18 residues. V gave up 0 bases and J gave up 1 base; unmatched junction bases: 8. Germline V gene lookup returns CDR1 SGHKS and CDR2 YYEKEE (reference sequence). CDR3 sequence reads: CASSLAGGARGTNEKLFF. The CDR3 DNA reads TGTGCCAGCAGCTTGGCAGGGGGCGCGAGGGGAACTAATGAAAAACTGTTTTTT.

The CDR3 DNA sequence: TGTGCCAGCAGTGAGCTCGGGACTACCGACTACGAGCAGTACTTC. This translates into CASSELGTTDYEQYF. The J gene is TRBJ2-7, the V gene TRBV25-1, with 7 bases lining up with TRBD2. This CDR3 is built from 15 residues. Germline V gene sequence: CDR1 MGHDK, CDR2 SYGVNS. V lost 3 bases to trimming and J lost 3 bases; unmatched junction nucleotides: 8.

The chain combines TRBV6-6 with TRBJ2-1; D gene unclear. CDR1 MNHNY and CDR2 SVGAGI come from the germline V gene (reference sequence). The V end was cut by 7 bases, the J end by 5 bases, with 21 bases between. This CDR3 comprises 16 residues. CDR3 sequence: CASTDRALFIDNEQFF. The CDR3 nucleotides read TGTGCCAGCACCGATCGCGCGCTCTTTATTGACAATGAGCAGTTCTTC.

The J gene is TRBJ2-7, the V gene TRBV29-1; 9 nucleotides line up with TRBD2. This CDR3 is 15 amino acids long. J lost 2 bases, V lost 7 bases, and 12 bases had no gene match. Germline-derived CDR1 and CDR2 are SQVTM and ANQGSEA. For the CDR3, the DNA is TGCAGCGCTCAGCGGGCGGGAGGGCCTACCTACGAGCAGTACTTC. Protein: CSAQRAGGPTYEQYF.

The rearrangement joins TRBV29-1 to TRBJ2-1; 10 positions agree with TRBD2. Looked up from germline, CDR1 is SQVTM and CDR2 is ANQGSEA. This CDR3 spans 13 amino acids. After removal of 3 bases from V and 10 bases from J, the junction contained 6 bases not matched to a gene. The CDR3 region is CSVDGLAGAEQFF. CDR3 nucleotides: TGCAGCGTTGATGGGCTAGCGGGGGCCGAGCAGTTCTTC.

The chain employs TRBV5-4 and TRBJ2-2; 14 bases are a match to TRBD2. This CDR3 is built from 16 residues. Germline values: CDR1 SGHNT, CDR2 YYREEE (reference sequence). V lost 4 bases, J lost 4 bases, and 3 bases stayed unmatched. The chain's CDR3 is CASSLGLAGGTGELFF. In DNA form, the CDR3 reads TGTGCCAGCAGCCTAGGACTAGCGGGAGGCACCGGGGAGCTGTTTTTT.

The chain combines TRBV30 with TRBJ1-6; D remains unclear. CDR1 is GTSNPN, CDR2 SVGIG, per germline (reference sequence). The ends were cut back, 1 base at V and 7 bases at J, with 8 bases in the middle. The CDR3 consists of 13 residues. The CDR3 coding sequence is TGTGCCTGGAGTGACTACACGAATTCACCCCTCCACTTT. It codes for CAWSDYTNSPLHF.

The chain links TRBV7-9 to TRBJ2-1; D perhaps matches TRBD1 (6 bases). The CDR3 is 16 amino acids. Per germline, CDR1 SEHNR and CDR2 FQNEAQ (reference sequence). Between the trimmed V and J ends, which lost 5 bases and 5 bases, there was a span of 19 bases. CDR3 sequence (DNA): TGTGCCAGCAGCCGGTTTTCAGGGGTCTTTAACAATGAGCAGTTCTTC. The encoded protein is CASSRFSGVFNNEQFF.

This chain links TRBV7-8 with TRBJ2-5; tentative D call: TRBD2 (5 bases). This CDR3 contains 16 residues. Per the germline V gene, CDR1 is SGHVS and CDR2 is FQNEAQ. Trimming stripped 3 bases from V and 1 base from J, with 15 bases between. The CDR3 sequence is CASSFGSGRPQETQYF. The CDR3 coding sequence is TGTGCCAGCAGCTTTGGGAGCGGAAGACCCCAAGAGACCCAGTACTTC.

This clone occurred once. This sequence joins TRBV2 and TRBJ1-5, with TRBD1 identical over 9 bases. The CDR3 totals 15 residues. The V segment lost 4 bases and the J segment 6 bases; nucleotides outside the gene matches: 7. Germline CDR1 and CDR2: SNHLY and FYNNEI. The CDR3 here is CASSVLDRGAQPQHF. DNA for the CDR3: TGTGCCAGCAGTGTTTTGGACAGGGGTGCTCAGCCCCAGCATTTT.

J is TRBJ2-1 and V is TRBV14, with TRBD2 matching over 7 bases. The trim removed 8 bases at V and 0 bases at J, leaving 4 bases unmatched. Germline V lookup: CDR1 SGHDN, CDR2 FVKESK. There are 14 residues in the CDR3. CDR3 protein: CASQRGSSYNEQFF. CDR3 nucleotide sequence: TGTGCCAGCCAGCGGGGATCCTCCTACAATGAGCAGTTCTTC.

This clone occurred a few times. The chain links TRBV9 to TRBJ2-7, with 9 nucleotides matching TRBD1. The V gene end was trimmed by 3 bases and the J gene end by 9 bases; junction bases not matched to a gene: 10. The CDR3 contains 14 residues. In germline, CDR1 is SGDLS, CDR2 YYNGEE. The CDR3 here is CASSAPGQGSRQYF. CDR3 DNA sequence: TGTGCCAGCAGCGCCCCGGGACAGGGCAGTCGGCAGTACTTC.

V and J are TRBV27 and TRBJ1-5; D is unclear. Trimming cost V 3 bases and J 2 bases, with 11 bases left between them. This CDR3 comprises 15 residues. Germline V gene sequence: CDR1 MNHEY, CDR2 SMNVEV (reference sequence). CDR3 coding DNA: TGTGCCAGCAGTTTTCTGGCGGCGCGCAATCAGCCCCAGCATTTT. Translated, it gives CASSFLAARNQPQHF.

V and J are TRBV11-2 and TRBJ2-7; 7 bases align to TRBD2. The CDR3 length is 15 residues. With 1 base clipped from V and 3 bases from J, the junction kept 6 bases outside the gene matches. Germline CDR1 and CDR2: SGHAT and FQNNGV. CDR3 residues: CASSLGSGGNYEQYF. CDR3 nucleotide sequence: TGTGCCAGCAGCTTAGGGTCGGGAGGTAACTACGAGCAGTACTTC.

The chain couples TRBV4-1 to TRBJ2-5, with a possible D match to TRBD2 (5 bases). Per the germline V gene, CDR1 is MGHRA and CDR2 is YSYEKL. CDR3 length: 18 residues. V was trimmed by 1 base and J by 2 bases, leaving 20 bases between them. CDR3 amino acids: CASSQATSSPVGQETQYF. The CDR3 DNA follows: TGCGCCAGCAGCCAAGCAACATCTAGCCCGGTGGGGCAAGAGACCCAGTACTTC.